One sample yielded the 12 T cell receptor beta chains listed below, sequenced in a study of shared clonotypes between healthy human individuals. CD45RO-negative CD8 cells positively selected for CCR7 made up the naive population, which excluded terminally differentiated effector memory CD45RA+ cells. The table came from immunoSEQ multiplex PCR; TCRdb's copy has only in-frame clones and leaves some out. Here the sample spans hundreds of thousands of clones, about 95% being singletons. The specimen sequenced was naive CD8+ T cells sorted from blood. These receptors were obtained from a woman younger than 45 in good health.

As concerns this clone: This CDR3 is also generated by other DNA sequences in the sample. The chain links TRBV6-5 to TRBJ2-1; 9 nucleotides match TRBD2. The length of the CDR3 is 15 residues. V shed 2 bases and J 4 bases; nucleotides not matched to a gene: 3. The germline V gene encodes CDR1 MNHEY and CDR2 SVGAGI. The CDR3 DNA reads as TGTGCCAGCAGTTACGGTCTAGCGGGATACAATGAGCAGTTCTTC. Its translation is CASSYGLAGYNEQFF.

This clone was seen once. The rearrangement uses TRBV14 and TRBJ2-2; 7 bases are a match to TRBD1. The V and J ends lost 3 bases and 3 bases, in that order; junction bases with no gene match: 4. The CDR3 sequence is 15 residues long. Germline CDR1 SGHDN, CDR2 FVKESK. The DNA of the CDR3 is TGTGCCAGCAGCCAGTGGGACAGCTACACCGGGGAGCTGTTTTTT. Translated, it gives CASSQWDSYTGELFF.

The chain recombines TRBV5-4 with TRBJ2-3; 10 bases line up with TRBD2. This CDR3 has 17 amino acids. V was clipped by 4 bases and J by 0 bases; unmatched bases: 8. The germline V gene encodes CDR1 SGHNT and CDR2 YYREEE (reference sequence). The CDR3 coding sequence is TGTGCCAGCAGCCAATCTAGCGGGAGAGCTAGCACAGATACGCAGTATTTT. Its translation: CASSQSSGRASTDTQYF.

The CDR3 sequence: CASSLEIGNTEAFF. CDR3 nucleotides: TGTGCCAGCAGCTTAGAGATAGGGAACACTGAAGCTTTCTTT. The chain links TRBV7-8 to TRBJ1-1; no definite D call. V was pared by 1 base and J by 1 base, with 7 bases between. The CDR3 length is 14 residues. Germline values: CDR1 SGHVS, CDR2 FQNEAQ.

The chain couples TRBV27 to TRBJ2-3, with TRBD2 matching over 10 bases. The V segment lost 6 bases and the J segment 2 bases; nucleotides outside the gene matches: 8. CDR1 and CDR2 from the germline V gene are MNHEY and SMNVEV (reference sequence). CDR3 size: 16 residues. The CDR3 reads CASSGLAEKITDTQYF. CDR3 DNA sequence: TGTGCCAGCAGCGGACTAGCGGAGAAGATCACAGATACGCAGTATTTT.

This chain connects TRBV11-2 to TRBJ2-7; 8 nucleotides agree with TRBD1. The CDR3 runs 15 residues. V shed 4 bases, J shed 0 bases, and the junction held 5 bases outside the gene matches. Germline V gene data show CDR1 as SGHAT and CDR2 as FQNNGV. The CDR3 region has the DNA TGTGCCAGCAGCTCGGGGACAGGTCCCTCCTACGAGCAGTACTTC. Its protein is CASSSGTGPSYEQYF.

In its sample, this clone was seen once. The genes are TRBV7-9 and TRBJ1-5; no reliable D call. CDR3 length: 15 amino acids. The germline V gene has CDR1 SEHNR and CDR2 FQNEAQ (reference sequence). Trimming pared 4 bases from V and 4 bases from J, leaving 14 bases between. The CDR3 DNA reads as TGTGCCAGCAGCTATAGCCCGTTCGGGAATCAGCCCCAGCATTTT. This translates into CASSYSPFGNQPQHF.

J is TRBJ2-7 and V is TRBV27, with a weak D call TRBD2 (5 bases). This CDR3 contains 14 residues. V shed 0 bases and J shed 7 bases, with 13 bases lying between them. Per germline, CDR1 MNHEY and CDR2 SMNVEV (reference sequence). The CDR3 reads CASSLSQTPGEQYF. The DNA for the CDR3 is TGTGCCAGCAGTTTATCGCAGACCCCGGGGGAGCAGTACTTC.

The chain has TRBV28 and TRBJ2-1, with a tentative D call TRBD1 (5 bases). Trimming stripped 2 bases from V and 10 bases from J, with 6 bases between. CDR1 is MDHEN, CDR2 SYDVKM, per germline. The CDR3 has 11 amino acids. CDR3 in DNA: TGTGCCAGCAGTTTAGGGGCAGAGCAGTTCTTC. This gives the protein CASSLGAEQFF.

This chain connects TRBV27 to TRBJ1-1; D is unclear. CDR1 is MNHEY, CDR2 SMNVEV, per germline (reference sequence). CDR3 length equals 13 residues. With 0 bases removed from V and 4 bases from J, the gap between germline ends came to 6 bases. This CDR3 is CASSLSQFTEAFF. CDR3 in DNA: TGTGCCAGCAGTTTATCTCAGTTCACTGAAGCTTTCTTT.

The genes are TRBV6-5 and TRBJ1-1; D gene unclear. Deletions cut 0 bases from V and 2 bases from J, with 13 bases between. Per the germline V gene, CDR1 is MNHEY and CDR2 is SVGAGI. This CDR3 region has 16 residues. CDR3 sequence reads: CASSYSVSGDNTEAFF. In nucleotides, the CDR3 is TGTGCCAGCAGTTACTCGGTATCAGGCGACAACACTGAAGCTTTCTTT.

This clone was observed a few times. The chain has TRBV19 and TRBJ1-2; TRBD1 aligns across 8 bases. CDR1 LNHDA and CDR2 SQIVND come from the germline V gene (reference sequence). The CDR3 runs 15 residues. Trimming at V came to 4 bases and at J to 3 bases, leaving 7 bases not matched to a gene. In DNA, the CDR3 is TGTGCCAGTAGTACTCAGGGGGCCTACGACTATGGCTACACCTTC. It translates to CASSTQGAYDYGYTF.